The entry that follows covers one TCR beta chain sequence. Its antigen is currently unknown. This record comes from a study of vaccination effects on CD4 cells after COVID-19. As for the study in general: The median interval between the second dose and post-vaccine sampling was 72 days.

Culturing for about ten days preceded CD4+ T cell isolation. Participants received two doses of either the BNT162b2 or mRNA-1273 vaccine. Half-medium changes using IL-2 medium occurred on days 3 and 7. Germline lookup yields CDR1 SGDLS and CDR2 YYNGEE. V was cut by 0 bases and J by 5 bases, with 15 bases left in between. CDR3 length equals 17 residues. Sequencing used immunoSEQ multiplex PCR; TCRdb keeps in-frame clones, though not all of them. This sample has more than 60,000 clones, with around 69% found just once. The sample here was CD4+ T cells from PBMCs cultured without peptide, taken after COVID-19 vaccination. The clonotype comes from a human donor who received a COVID-19 vaccine. V is TRBV9 and J is TRBJ1-6; weak D call: TRBD1 (5 bases). CDR3 sequence: CASSVGPMGDHNSPLHF. The CDR3 bases are TGTGCCAGCAGCGTAGGCCCCATGGGGGACCATAATTCACCCCTCCACTTT.